One sample yielded the 18 T cell receptor beta chains listed below, sequenced in a study of shared clonotypes between healthy human individuals. TCRdb's table, derived via immunoSEQ multiplex PCR, lists solely in-frame clones and lacks some. Altogether 2 million to 3 million clones are present, roughly 93% being singletons, with the ten largest covering around 0.37%. The material sequenced was naive CD4+ T cells from PBMCs. The subset here: CD45RA+ positively selected. The receptors were gathered from a man between 18 and 29 years old in good health. Some clones in this sample may be carry-over from other donors' samples.

This chain joins TRBV7-8 and TRBJ1-2; D is possibly TRBD1 (6 bases). V was pared by 2 bases and J by 6 bases, with 16 bases between. The CDR3 has 15 amino acids. Germline assignment: CDR1 SGHVS and CDR2 FQNEAQ. This CDR3 is CASSLYGGLADGYTF. In DNA, the CDR3 is TGTGCCAGCAGCTTATATGGGGGCTTGGCGGATGGCTACACCTTC.

The rearrangement uses TRBV18 and TRBJ2-7; tentatively, D is TRBD1 (7 bases). Germline V gives CDR1 KGHSH, CDR2 LQKENI. V was clipped by 5 bases and J by 4 bases, with 12 bases between them. The CDR3 consists of 13 residues. The CDR3 here is CASSEGAGYEQYF. CDR3 in DNA: TGTGCCAGCTCAGAGGGGGCGGGGTACGAGCAGTACTTC.

The chain uses TRBV6-1 and TRBJ1-1; TRBD1 matches 7 bases. Losses at the gene ends were 6 bases for V and 4 bases for J; bases not matched to a gene: 5. This CDR3 spans 13 amino acids. Germline V lookup: CDR1 MNHNS, CDR2 SASEGT. The CDR3 DNA reads TGTGCCAGCAGGAGGGCAGGGGGCACTGAAGCTTTCTTT. Amino acid sequence: CASRRAGGTEAFF.

V and J are TRBV28 and TRBJ1-2; D uncertain. The V gene's germline CDR1 is MDHEN and CDR2 SYDVKM. The CDR3 contains 14 residues. The V and J ends lost 7 bases and 4 bases respectively, with 16 bases between them. CDR3 sequence (DNA): TGTGCCAGCACCCCCCTGGCAGGACGCTATGGCTACACCTTC. It codes for CASTPLAGRYGYTF.

The chain is built from TRBV6-1 and TRBJ1-6; D gene uncertain. CDR3 length: 15 residues. Germline V CDR1 and CDR2: MNHNS, SASEGT. V was cut by 4 bases and J by 0 bases, with 7 bases left in between. CDR3 nucleotides: TGTGCCAGCAGTGGGCAGAGCTCCTATAATTCACCCCTCCACTTT. Translated: CASSGQSSYNSPLHF.

Concerning this clone itself: This same CDR3 is encoded by further DNA sequences in the sample. The J gene is TRBJ2-3, the V gene TRBV18; D not resolved. The germline gives CDR1 KGHSH, CDR2 LQKENI. The CDR3 runs to 13 residues. Trimming took 0 bases from V and 6 from J, leaving 7 bases between them. The CDR3 is CASSPPSKDTQYF. The CDR3 DNA follows: TGTGCCAGCTCACCACCGAGTAAGGATACGCAGTATTTT.

The gene calls are TRBV6-1 and TRBJ1-2; 10 bases align to TRBD1. This CDR3 is built from 14 residues. CDR1 and CDR2 from the germline V gene are MNHNS and SASEGT. Germline trimming cut 3 bases from V and 7 bases from J; bases unmatched to any gene: 5. The CDR3 is CASSDRGQGGGYTF. Written as DNA, the CDR3 is TGTGCCAGCAGTGACCGCGGACAGGGGGGTGGCTACACCTTC.

This sequence joins TRBV7-3 and TRBJ2-5; D unclear. The ends were cut back, 5 bases at V and 3 bases at J, with 10 bases in the middle. The CDR3 extends over 13 amino acids. Germline CDR1 is SGHTA and CDR2 is FQGTGA. CDR3 sequence (DNA): TGTGCCAGCAGCCTCGGTGGAAAAGAGACCCAGTACTTC. As protein: CASSLGGKETQYF.

The chain is built from TRBV18 and TRBJ1-1, with D perhaps matching TRBD1 (6 bases). Deletions cut 3 bases from V and 0 bases from J, with 14 bases between. Germline CDR1 is KGHSH and CDR2 is LQKENI. The CDR3 is made up of 16 amino acids. This chain's CDR3 is CASSPGAGVMNTEAFF. CDR3 in DNA: TGTGCCAGCTCACCTGGGGCAGGGGTTATGAACACTGAAGCTTTCTTT.

The rearrangement joins TRBV5-4 to TRBJ2-3, with 12 positions matching TRBD1. Germline loops: CDR1 SGHNT, CDR2 YYREEE (reference sequence). The CDR3 contains 14 residues. V was clipped by 5 bases and J by 5 bases; unmatched bases: 3. The CDR3 DNA is TGTGCCAGCAGTCGGGACAGGGGGCAAGATACGCAGTATTTT. Translation gives CASSRDRGQDTQYF.

V and J are TRBV7-8 and TRBJ2-4, with a tentative D call TRBD2 (5 bases). Germline values: CDR1 SGHVS, CDR2 FQNEAQ. Trimming left V 5 bases short and J 1 base short, with 18 bases between. This CDR3 comprises 17 residues. Here the CDR3 DNA reads TGTGCCAGCAGCCAGAACGCCGCGGGTCAGGCCAAAAACATTCAGTACTTC. Amino acids: CASSQNAAGQAKNIQYF.

The chain combines TRBV30 with TRBJ2-1; 10 nucleotides agree with TRBD1. Germline V CDR1 and CDR2: GTSNPN, SVGIG (reference sequence). The CDR3 length is 15 residues. CDR3 nucleotide sequence: TGTGCGGCGGATACAGGGGGACAGGGGTACAATGAGCAGTTCTTC. As protein: CAADTGGQGYNEQFF.

In this sample, this clone turned up once. The chain is built from TRBV7-2 and TRBJ2-5; 12 nucleotides line up with TRBD2. The J segment lost 4 bases and the V segment lost 5 bases, leaving 8 bases of the junction unmatched. The CDR3 consists of 16 residues. CDR1 is SGHTA and CDR2 is FQGNSA in the germline V gene. CDR3 in DNA: TGTGCCAGCAGCCCCATGGGACTAGCGGGCCGAGAGACCCAGTACTTC. Its protein is CASSPMGLAGRETQYF.

Turning to this clone: Within the sample, other DNA sequences also encode this same CDR3. The V call is TRBV9, the J call TRBJ2-2; D remains ambiguous. CDR1 is SGDLS, CDR2 YYNGEE, per germline. This CDR3 has 14 amino acids. The V end was cut by 5 bases, the J end by 1 base, with 9 bases between. CDR3 loop: CASSRRVNTGELFF. For the CDR3, the DNA is TGTGCCAGCAGTCGCCGGGTGAACACCGGGGAGCTGTTTTTT.

A remark on this clone: One end of the junction does not line up with germline, which may come from a read error. The chain joins TRBV11-2 to TRBJ1-6, with a tentative D call TRBD1 (6 bases). The germline V gene encodes CDR1 SGHAT and CDR2 FQNNGV. This CDR3 has 11 amino acids. CDR3 in amino acids: CASSLGASLYF. CDR3 nucleotides: TGTGCCAGCAGCTTGGGGGCAAGCTTATACTTT.

Concerning this clone itself: The identical CDR3 is also encoded by other nucleotide sequences in the sample. This chain uses TRBV5-4 with TRBJ2-1, with D possibly matching TRBD2 (6 bases). The CDR3 loop spans 14 amino acids. CDR1 SGHNT and CDR2 YYREEE come from the germline V gene (reference sequence). V gave up 0 bases and J gave up 7 bases, with 11 bases separating them. The CDR3 DNA is TGTGCCAGCAGCTTGGCGGGAGCCGTTAATGAGCAGTTCTTC. Its protein is CASSLAGAVNEQFF.

As for this clone: The same CDR3 also results from other DNA sequences found in this sample. The V and J genes are TRBV5-4 and TRBJ2-5; tentatively, D is TRBD1 (6 bases). Between the trimmed V and J ends, which lost 4 bases and 8 bases, there was a span of 15 bases. Looked up from germline, CDR1 is SGHNT and CDR2 is YYREEE (reference sequence). CDR3 length: 13 residues. CDR3 loop: CASSRARGETQYF. CDR3 DNA: TGTGCCAGCAGCCGTGCCAGGGGAGAAACCCAGTACTTC.

V usage is TRBV28 and J usage is TRBJ2-7; D not certain. Germline V gene sequence: CDR1 MDHEN, CDR2 SYDVKM. This CDR3 has 16 residues. V was trimmed by 7 bases and J by 0 bases, leaving 19 bases between them. The CDR3 DNA reads TGTGCCAGCACCCGTGGGAACCTTAGAAGCTCCTACGAGCAGTACTTC. It translates to CASTRGNLRSSYEQYF.